This T cell receptor (beta chain) was observed in a study of blood T cell repertoires in COVID-19. Study details: Samples representing acute and convalescent COVID-19 were sourced from the United States, Italy and Spain. The analysed material was cDNA or gDNA that came from T cells, B-cell-depleted T cells, or PBMCs.

Per the original methods: Nucleated cell number was recorded as an estimate derived from reference gene primer amplification. Sequenced by immunoSEQ multiplex PCR; TCRdb stores in-frame clones only, minus some. V and J calls and clone size are those listed in that table; D and trimming were worked out from the DNA. This table has some 52,000 clones, approximately 80% appearing once. Between the trimmed V and J ends, which lost 3 bases and 0 bases, there was a span of 12 bases. CDR3 size: 16 residues. CDR1 MNHEY and CDR2 SMNVEV come from the germline V gene (reference sequence). The chain is built from TRBV27 and TRBJ1-5; D not certain. This receptor was taken from a man between 50 and 59 years old with acute or convalescent COVID-19. What was sequenced was peripheral blood. The CDR3, as DNA: TGTGCCAGCAGTTTCCTGGGAGGGATTAGCAATCAGCCCCAGCATTTT. It translates to CASSFLGGISNQPQHF.